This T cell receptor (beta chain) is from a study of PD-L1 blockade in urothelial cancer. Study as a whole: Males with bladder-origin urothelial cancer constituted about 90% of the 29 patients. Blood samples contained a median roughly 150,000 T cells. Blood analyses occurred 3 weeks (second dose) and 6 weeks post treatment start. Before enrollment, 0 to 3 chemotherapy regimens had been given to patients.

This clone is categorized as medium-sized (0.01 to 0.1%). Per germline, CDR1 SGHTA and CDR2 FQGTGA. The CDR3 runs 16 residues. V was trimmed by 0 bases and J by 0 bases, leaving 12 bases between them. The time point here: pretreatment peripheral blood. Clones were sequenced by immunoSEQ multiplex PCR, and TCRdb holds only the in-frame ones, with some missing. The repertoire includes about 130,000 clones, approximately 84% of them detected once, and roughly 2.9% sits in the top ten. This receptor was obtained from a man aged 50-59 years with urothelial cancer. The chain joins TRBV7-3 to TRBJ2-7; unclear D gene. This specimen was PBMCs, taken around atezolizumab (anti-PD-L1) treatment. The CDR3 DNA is TGTGCCAGCAGCTTAACCGACGGGTTCCGCTCCTACGAGCAGTACTTC. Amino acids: CASSLTDGFRSYEQYF.